This T cell receptor (beta chain) is drawn from a study of blood T cells in healthy people across ages. The CDR3 is made up of 14 amino acids. Trimming at V came to 1 base and at J to 13 bases, leaving 11 bases not matched to a gene. Alongside a J-beta primer mix, a sample-barcoded 5' primer served in a second PCR lasting 7 to 11 cycles. Every individual sample yielded 2.5 million or more paired-end reads (each containing CDR3). TCRdb passed the 5' RACE reads through MiXCR, listing each CDR3 protein once. The table includes about a million distinct CDR3 sequences, about 51% detected once. On this clonotype: The antigen remains unidentified.

The study's findings and limits: Researchers report that TCR beta diversity correlated strongly with naive T cell percentage. TCR beta diversity, measured per million T cells, fell in a roughly linear way with age. Using unsorted PBMCs precluded a conclusive naive versus antigen-experienced comparison.

The sequence was obtained from a woman aged 60-70 years in good health. The sequencing input was blood. The rearrangement uses TRBV12-3 or TRBV12-4 and TRBJ1-1; TRBD1 matches 8 bases. The CDR3 reads CASSLGGNRGGYFF. The DNA of the CDR3 is TGTGCCAGCAGTTTAGGGGGGAACAGGGGGGGGTATTTCTTT.